This T cell receptor beta chain derives from a study of cytomegalovirus exposure and HLA in healthy donors (TCRdb year 2017). In the study overall: An earlier analysis of approximately 590 of the donors reported approximately 270 Gb of sequence data and around 120 million unique TCR beta sequences from around 200 million T cells. An early release that covered roughly 600 HLA-typed donors contained about 290 gigabases of sequencing data and about 93 million unique TCR sequences. Among the approximately 400 genotyped donors, about 83% belonged to the genetic ancestry cluster associated with self-reported Caucasian donors. The aim of the study was to test whether cataloging public T cell receptors could identify signatures of past pathogen exposure. The T cell repertoires of 666 subjects were profiled by immunosequencing and related to cytomegalovirus serostatus. Besides the first cohort of 666 subjects, a separate validation cohort made up of 120 different subjects was used. The study combined high-throughput TCR immunosequencing, statistical association of individual TCRs with disease status, and machine learning to predict cytomegalovirus infection status. A later analysis re-analyzed previously published TCR beta repertoires from approximately 670 donors and added high-resolution HLA genotyping to study TCR occurrence patterns. Rather than using new phenotypic data, the later analysis identified candidate immune exposures from TCR beta sequences and from how often those sequences occurred across donors. To decide whether each TCR beta V gene segment behaved as functional or pseudogenic, an earlier analysis of some 570 of the donors relied on high-throughput TCR beta sequencing. Donor age, sex, ethnicity and CMV serostatus were collected together with the repertoire data. A later genetic analysis took genome-wide SNP genotypes for about 55% of the roughly 700 donors and used that subset as a discovery cohort. Every discovery cohort repertoire had been produced on one sequencing platform. HLA typing included class I and class II loci at four-digit resolution. Typing coverage differed by locus: A, B, C, DRB1 and DQB1 were typed in about 620-630 donors, DQA1 in approximately 520, DPA1 in roughly 590, and DPB1 in roughly 450. Four to six DR-DQ haplotypes were handled as single units for association and clustering, since linkage in the cohort was strong. Across 300 to 400 genotyped donors of the cohort, an average of approximately 200,000 unique TCR beta nucleotide sequences per donor were sequenced, and 15% to 20% of those sequences were non-productive.

General study outcomes and caveats: Assigning TCR associations to individual alleles was difficult when HLA alleles, especially DR and DQ, strongly co-occurred. Because some donors lacked HLA typing at each locus, the association tests relied only on the typed subset. A cluster of highly shared sequence variants was judged likely to represent a technical artifact of the sequencing pipeline. A later analysis found that TCR association rates varied across HLA loci, with DRB1 alleles showing the most associated TCRs and HLA-C alleles the fewest. In a later analysis, several top co-occurrence clusters were reported to appear linked to parvovirus B19, influenza, CMV and Epstein-Barr virus. Most TCR sequences were seen in very few donors, while some public TCRs were found in many individuals. In a later analysis, around 17,000 TCR beta sequences were associated with specific HLA alleles at a false discovery rate of 0.05. It was suggested by the authors that the approach could potentially be generalized to other disease states and immunological phenotypes. A further reported finding was that TCR beta sequences accurately predicted the HLA-A and HLA-B alleles for most subjects in the first cohort. The study gave a list of 150 to 200 TCR beta chains associated with cytomegalovirus. CMV serostatus was the only immune exposure information available for the cohort. A later genetic analysis associated a missense DCLRE1C variant with V-gene and J-gene trimming of TCR beta chains, and an independent cohort replicated the association. An earlier analysis of approximately 540 of the donors showed that most TCR beta V segments appeared in productive rearrangements either about 87% or about 30% of the time, which broadly matched IMGT annotations. A later analysis found that HLA-associated TCR beta chains were more clonally expanded and had lower generation probabilities than equally common non-associated chains. Some IMGT-functional V segments, including TRBV6-2 and TRBV6-3, could not be told apart with the 87-base-pair reads, so those segments were excluded. A later analysis found that most CMV-associated TCR beta chains appeared HLA-restricted, with HLA associations seemingly driven largely by CMV exposure. The earlier analysis of 450 to 700 of the donors excluded some 15 rarely observed V segments, including chromosome 9 orphons, because counts were too low. According to a later genetic analysis, donors in an Asian-associated ancestry cluster had fewer N-insertions in productive TCRs than the approximately 610-donor mean. Linkage disequilibrium might explain the correlated functional status among segregating V segments, but an unknown experimental factor could not be excluded. A few of the identified cytomegalovirus-associated TCR beta chains were confirmed in vitro to be specific for cytomegalovirus antigens. In both the original and validation cohorts, the classifier was reported to diagnose cytomegalovirus status with high specificity and sensitivity. Sequencing depth was assumed to be roughly uniform across donors in the presence/absence analyses, though that assumption may not hold. The cohort was sequenced for TCR beta chains only, and without alpha or paired-chain data the features that could be detected were limited.

V trim: 1 base; J trim: 6 bases; unmatched bases: 12. CDR1 SGHDT and CDR2 YYEEEE are derived from the germline V gene. The CDR3, from cysteine to phenylalanine, totals 18 residues. Only the CDR3 part of the read is kept: 54 bases, read in frame from the first base. The cohort consisted of 600 or so healthy bone marrow donors. At the time of sampling, all cohort members were nominally healthy, though unrecorded immune exposures were likely present. The donor was CMV seropositive and belonged to the group of more than 250 seropositive cohort members. Each donor provided a peripheral blood sample, and peripheral blood mononuclear cells were used for TCR beta sequencing. The Qiagen DNeasy Blood Extraction Kit was used to extract genomic DNA from the blood cell samples. As for this clone: Its antigen is unknown. Per-base qualities were not stored, and no clone one base away is much larger.

To prepare the library, the immunoSEQ multiplex PCR assay was applied. For the multiplex PCR, a mixture combining 60 forward primers for TCR Vbeta segments and 13 reverse primers for TCR Jbeta segments was used. The CDR3 region of rearranged TCR beta genes was amplified from genomic DNA by a multiplex PCR assay. The Illumina HiSeq System was used to sequence the amplified TCR beta libraries as 87-base-pair reads. In the source study's methods: A later analysis tallied around 87 million unique TCR beta chains across the 666 repertoires, and about 12 million of those chains were shared by two or more donors. To remove PCR and sequencing errors, raw reads were error-corrected and collapsed into unique sequences using a nearest-neighbor algorithm that merged closely related sequences. To assign V, D and J gene segments, CDR3 sequences were aligned to IMGT reference sequences. For a sequence to be retained, a match of at least six nucleotides to both a V gene segment and a J gene segment was required. A rearrangement was called productive if the CDR3 had no stop codons and remained in frame with V and J, and every other rearrangement was called non-productive. CDR3 was defined according to IMGT convention as the region running from the second conserved V-encoded cysteine to the conserved J-encoded phenylalanine. Sequences without an unambiguous match to a single V gene segment were excluded from the earlier analysis of 450 to 650 of the donors. An earlier analysis of a few hundred of the donors classified V segments as functional when productive rearrangements were above 56.7% and as segregating when the standard deviation between donors was above 5%. A statistical classification framework was built to diagnose cytomegalovirus status from the catalog of TCR beta chain sequences. In a later analysis, TCR nucleotide sequences were compared against IMGT/GENE-DB human TR gene sequences so that V and J genes could be assigned. Using the TCRdist pipeline, a later analysis assigned CDR3 sequences along with most-parsimonious VDJ recombination scenarios. In a later analysis, each TCR beta chain was defined by its CDR3 amino acid sequence together with its V-gene family, and reads lacking a unique V-gene family were excluded. As a way to deal with suspected cross-contamination and a sequencing artifact, a later analysis dropped roughly 600 nucleotide sequences that were highly shared and had low generation probability. In a later analysis, a clonal expansion index was calculated for each public chain from normalized within-repertoire ranks of inferred template counts. In a later analysis, generation probabilities were computed with a VDJ recombination model fitted to out-of-frame rearrangements, and the resulting probabilities were checked against IGoR. In a later analysis, TCR-TCR, TCR-HLA and TCR-CMV co-occurrence was scored with hypergeometric tests, and a repertoire-size bias correction was applied to TCR pairs. In a later analysis, false discovery rates were estimated by permuting HLA or CMV assignments 20 times. In a later analysis, co-occurring TCRs were grouped using DBSCAN, with TCRdist sequence similarity added in when clustering inside HLA-allele-positive subsets. Co-occurrence clustering excluded repertoires with fewer than 30,000 or more than 120,000 public chains, plus five with anomalous nucleotide sharing. TCRdb holds this immuneACCESS table with in-frame rearrangements only. Some clones are missing; in checked studies, unresolved V genes explain under half, and the rest has no known cause. That table is the source of V, J and clone size, and D and trimming were worked out from the DNA. The sample profile shows approximately 50,000 clones; around three quarters of them were found once. The ten largest account for 7% to 10% of the sample.

Recombination joined TRBV5-6 with TRBJ1-5, with 11 middle bases fitting TRBD1. This clonotype originated in a man under 40 in good health and CMV-seropositive. Sequenced material: PBMCs. The CDR3 protein is CASSLTRFGTGGPQPQHF. The sequence in DNA is TGTGCCAGCAGCTTGACGAGGTTCGGGACAGGGGGACCTCAGCCCCAGCATTTT.